One sample yielded the 6 T cell receptor beta chains listed below, sequenced in a study of T cell responses to AZD1222 COVID-19 vaccine. Here immunoSEQ multiplex PCR was the method, and the copy in TCRdb shows in-frame clones only, minus some. The data show 120,000 or so clones, 80% to 90% seen once. The specimen comprised peripheral blood, sampled on day 0 of AZD1222 vaccination. These receptors all stem from an adult in good health.

The chain recombines TRBV7-9 with TRBJ2-6; D ambiguous. Germline values: CDR1 SEHNR, CDR2 FQNEAQ (reference sequence). Trimming cost V 5 bases and J 4 bases, with 6 bases left between them. CDR3 length equals 13 residues. The CDR3 nucleotides read TGTGCCAGCAGCCCTCTCGGGGCCAACGTCCTGACTTTC. Translating it yields CASSPLGANVLTF.

The V and J genes are TRBV3-1 (or the pseudogene TRBV3-2) and TRBJ1-2; D unresolved. V shed 3 bases and J shed 8 bases, with 10 bases lying between them. This CDR3 comprises 12 residues. Germline V CDR1 and CDR2: LGHDT, YNNKEL (reference sequence). The CDR3 spells CASSQARGGYTF. The CDR3 coding sequence is TGTGCCAGCAGCCAGGCCCGAGGGGGCTACACCTTC.

This clone was counted a single time. The chain is built from TRBV7-2 and TRBJ2-7; weak D call: TRBD2 (6 bases). Germline assignment: CDR1 SGHTA and CDR2 FQGNSA. V was trimmed by 5 bases and J by 3 bases, leaving 14 bases between them. This CDR3 is 14 amino acids long. The CDR3 DNA reads TGTGCCAGCAGCGGACGGGGGTCGAACTACGAGCAGTACTTC. Translation gives CASSGRGSNYEQYF.

The CDR3 bases are TGTGCCAGCAGCCCCGGGGGGGGGCAAGAGACCCAGTACTTC. Protein product: CASSPGGGQETQYF. The chain combines TRBV3-1 (or the pseudogene TRBV3-2) with TRBJ2-5; 8 bases map to TRBD2. With 4 bases clipped from V and 2 bases from J, the junction kept 3 bases outside the gene matches. This CDR3 spans 14 amino acids. In germline, CDR1 is LGHDT, CDR2 YNNKEL (reference sequence).

The V and J genes are TRBV7-8 and TRBJ2-1, with 16 bases identical to TRBD2. Germline V gene lookup returns CDR1 SGHVS and CDR2 FQNEAQ. Trimming cost V 10 bases and J 1 base; bases outside gene matches: 4. This CDR3 has 16 residues. CDR3 bases: TGTGCCACCTCGGGACTAGCGGGGGGGTCCTACAATGAGCAGTTCTTC. This encodes CATSGLAGGSYNEQFF.

V gene TRBV6-5 combines with J gene TRBJ2-7; 7 bases are shared with TRBD2. CDR3 length: 14 amino acids. Trimming cost V 4 bases and J 3 bases; bases outside gene matches: 6. Germline CDR1 is MNHEY and CDR2 is SVGAGI. The chain's CDR3 is CASSSPSGRYEQYF. For the CDR3, the DNA is TGTGCCAGCAGTTCTCCTAGCGGTCGCTACGAGCAGTACTTC.